A single sample gave rise to the 18 T cell receptor beta chains below, sequenced in a study of T cell changes during pregnancy in multiple sclerosis. Data came from immunoSEQ multiplex PCR; TCRdb stores just in-frame clones and leaves some out. The sample gives 42,000 or so clones, about nine tenths of which show up once; approximately 9.1% is in the top ten. Here the sequenced sample was CD8+ T cells from peripheral blood mononuclear cells, taken in the first trimester of pregnancy. Receptors were obtained from a female donor with multiple sclerosis, enrolled in a pregnancy study.

J is TRBJ2-5 and V is TRBV5-1, with D maybe TRBD2 (7 bases). V was pared by 0 bases and J by 4 bases, with 13 bases between. Germline assignment: CDR1 SGHRS and CDR2 YFSETQ. The CDR3 extends over 15 amino acids. The CDR3 DNA reads TGCGCCAGCAGCTTGGAGGGGGGGCTGGGAGAGACCCAGTACTTC. Translated, it gives CASSLEGGLGETQYF. Filled out from reference TRBV5-1 and TRBJ2-5, the complete variable domain reads KAGVTQTPRYLIKTRGQQVTLSCSPISGHRSVSWYQQTPGQGLQFLFEYFSETQRNKGNFPGRFSGRQFSNSRSEMNVSTLELGDSALYLCASSLEGGLGETQYFGPGTRLLVL.

The rearrangement uses TRBV2 and TRBJ1-4; 8 bases fit TRBD1. The CDR3 is 15 amino acids. Trimming cost V 6 bases and J 5 bases; bases outside gene matches: 8. The germline gives CDR1 SNHLY, CDR2 FYNNEI. The chain's CDR3 is CASRGGQGPNEKLFF. In DNA form, the CDR3 reads TGTGCCAGCAGAGGAGGACAGGGCCCCAATGAAAAACTGTTTTTT.

The rearrangement links TRBV9 to TRBJ2-1; no clear D. Trimming shortened V by 0 bases and J by 2 bases, and 12 bases separated the two germline ends. The CDR3 runs 16 residues. CDR1 and CDR2 from the germline V gene are SGDLS and YYNGEE. DNA for the CDR3: TGTGCCAGCAGCGTAGGAACAGCCGACCCCTACAATGAGCAGTTCTTC. This encodes CASSVGTADPYNEQFF.

The V call is TRBV9, the J call TRBJ2-3, with D possibly TRBD2 on 5 matching bases. The CDR3 totals 18 residues. V lost 3 bases, J lost 2 bases, and 22 bases lay in between. Germline lookup yields CDR1 SGDLS and CDR2 YYNGEE. This chain's CDR3 is CASSALPLLVPPTDTQYF. Here the CDR3 DNA reads TGTGCCAGCAGCGCACTTCCCCTACTAGTTCCCCCCACAGATACGCAGTATTTT.

This sequence joins TRBV10-2 and TRBJ2-6; TRBD1 agrees at 10 bases. Losses at the gene ends were 7 bases for V and 0 bases for J; bases not matched to a gene: 6. The CDR3 totals 17 residues. CDR1 and CDR2 (germline): WSHSY, SAAADI. In DNA, the CDR3 is TGCGCCAGCACTAGTTGGACAGGGGGCTCTGGGGCCAACGTCCTGACTTTC. Translation: CASTSWTGGSGANVLTF.

The DNA for the CDR3 is TGTGCCAGCCCCGGACAGGGAAGGTTCACCGGGGAGCTGTTTTTT. Translating gives CASPGQGRFTGELFF. V and J are TRBV7-9 and TRBJ2-2, with TRBD1 matching over 8 bases. This CDR3 comprises 15 residues. J gave up 4 bases and V 8 bases, and 9 bases lay outside the gene matches. Germline V gene sequence: CDR1 SEHNR, CDR2 FQNEAQ (reference sequence).

J is TRBJ2-3 and V is TRBV6-4, with 8 positions matching TRBD2. The ends lost 4 bases at V and 3 bases at J; junction bases unmatched: 6. Germline CDR1 reads MRHNA; CDR2 reads SNTAGT. There are 15 residues in the CDR3. The CDR3 loop is CASSALSGGTDTQYF. The CDR3 DNA reads as TGTGCCAGCAGTGCCCTGAGCGGGGGTACAGATACGCAGTATTTT.

The chain recombines TRBV19 with TRBJ1-5; 9 bases are shared with TRBD1. V shed 8 bases, J shed 8 bases, and the junction held 16 bases outside the gene matches. Germline V lookup: CDR1 LNHDA, CDR2 SQIVND (reference sequence). The CDR3 sequence is 16 residues long. CDR3 nucleotides: TGTGCCAGTTTAAATATGCCGGGACAGGGAAAGGAGCCCCAGCATTTT. It translates to CASLNMPGQGKEPQHF.

The chain carries TRBV29-1 and TRBJ2-1; perhaps TRBD1 as D (6 bases). CDR3 length: 14 amino acids. V dropped 4 bases and J dropped 0 bases, with 10 bases sitting between them. The germline gives CDR1 SQVTM, CDR2 ANQGSEA. In DNA, the CDR3 is TGCAGCGTTGGACAGGAAAGCTCCTACAATGAGCAGTTCTTC. Its translation is CSVGQESSYNEQFF.

The rearrangement uses TRBV7-9 and TRBJ2-7, with 8 bases fitting TRBD1. J was trimmed by 6 bases and V by 6 bases; bases with no gene match: 10. CDR1 and CDR2 (germline): SEHNR, FQNEAQ (reference sequence). This CDR3 spans 14 amino acids. The CDR3: CASRFTGGLGEQYF. For the CDR3, the DNA is TGTGCCAGCAGATTTACAGGGGGTTTGGGCGAGCAGTACTTC.

The V gene is TRBV4-3, the J gene TRBJ1-3; 8 bases fit TRBD1. The CDR3 spans 18 residues. Trimming took 3 bases from V and 0 from J; bases not matched to a gene: 10. CDR1 and CDR2 from the germline V gene are LGHNA and YSLEER. The CDR3 protein is CASSQKTGQVDSGNTIYF. In DNA form, the CDR3 reads TGCGCCAGCAGCCAGAAAACGGGACAGGTCGACTCTGGAAACACCATATATTTT.

The chain uses TRBV7-2 and TRBJ1-1; no firm D call. This CDR3 is 16 amino acids long. Trimming stripped 5 bases from V and 0 bases from J, with 16 bases between. Germline V gene sequence: CDR1 SGHTA, CDR2 FQGNSA. The CDR3 sequence is CASSLHQTSMNTEAFF. The CDR3 DNA is TGTGCCAGCAGCCTCCACCAGACAAGTATGAACACTGAAGCTTTCTTT.

A note on this clone: One end of the junction fails to match germline, which may point to a read error. The V and J genes are TRBV13 and TRBJ2-1, with 11 positions matching TRBD1. Germline V gene data show CDR1 as PRHDT and CDR2 as FYEKMQ (reference sequence). This CDR3 has 18 amino acids. DNA of the CDR3: TGTGCCAGCGGCTTCGTGCCGGGACAGGGGGGAAGGGGAAATGAGCAGTTCTTC. Translating gives CASGFVPGQGGRGNEQFF.

V gene TRBV30 combines with J gene TRBJ1-2; 7 positions match TRBD1. The CDR3 extends over 17 amino acids. CDR1 GTSNPN and CDR2 SVGIG come from the germline V gene (reference sequence). The V gene end was trimmed by 0 bases and the J gene end by 5 bases; junction bases not matched to a gene: 15. CDR3 residues: CAWSVNRWQGETYGYTF. CDR3 coding DNA: TGTGCCTGGAGTGTAAATCGTTGGCAGGGGGAAACGTATGGCTACACCTTC.

This clone was seen only a few times. The genes are TRBV5-8 and TRBJ1-2; D might be TRBD1 (5 bases). The CDR3 sequence is 14 residues long. V shed 2 bases and J shed 2 bases, with 10 bases lying between them. The germline CDR1 and CDR2 sequences are SGHTS and YDEGEE. Written as DNA, the CDR3 is TGTGCCAGCAGCTTCAGGGTTATCAACTATGGCTACACCTTC. Translation: CASSFRVINYGYTF.

The CDR3 sequence: CASSQDRGGDGYTF. CDR3 nucleotide sequence: TGCGCCAGCAGCCAAGATAGGGGGGGGGACGGCTACACCTTC. This chain connects TRBV4-3 to TRBJ1-2; D might be TRBD1 (6 bases). The CDR3 runs 14 residues. Between the trimmed V and J ends, which lost 0 bases and 8 bases, there was a span of 13 bases. Per germline, CDR1 LGHNA and CDR2 YSLEER.

CDR3 DNA: TGTGCCAGCAGCGTAGCACCCTCAGAGGGGGACGAGCAGTACTTC. Encoded protein: CASSVAPSEGDEQYF. This rearrangement joins TRBV9 to TRBJ2-7, with D possibly TRBD1 on 6 matching bases. Deletions cut 0 bases from V and 5 bases from J, with 15 bases between. The CDR3 loop spans 15 amino acids. The V gene's germline CDR1 is SGDLS and CDR2 YYNGEE.

The genes are TRBV14 and TRBJ2-7; D is perhaps TRBD1 (6 bases). Trimming cost V 5 bases and J 3 bases, with 14 bases left between them. CDR3 length: 14 amino acids. Germline V gene sequence: CDR1 SGHDN, CDR2 FVKESK. The CDR3 region is CASSRRQEIYEQYF. CDR3 coding DNA: TGTGCCAGCAGCAGACGACAGGAGATCTACGAGCAGTACTTC.